This TCR beta chain derives from a study of blood T cell repertoires in COVID-19. As for the study in general: Both acute and convalescent COVID-19 samples were obtained from the United States, Italy and Spain.

In the authors' workflow: Nucleated cell counts were estimated from reference gene primer amplification. Assay used: immunoSEQ multiplex PCR; TCRdb lists only in-frame clones, some missing. That table furnishes V, J and clone size, whereas the DNA furnished D and trimming. The table lists over 60,000 clones, more than 75% of them singletons. Germline loops: CDR1 LNHDA, CDR2 SQIVND (reference sequence). V gave up 5 bases and J gave up 2 bases; unmatched junction bases: 6. The CDR3 is made up of 14 amino acids. Sequences were obtained from peripheral blood. The chain uses TRBV19 and TRBJ2-7; 7 positions match TRBD1. The sequence came from a man aged 65-85 years with acute or convalescent COVID-19. DNA for the CDR3: TGTGCCAGTAGTCCTGGACAGGTGGCCTACGAGCAGTACTTC. Protein sequence: CASSPGQVAYEQYF. The whole variable domain, remainder taken from reference TRBV19 and TRBJ2-7, is DGGITQSPKYLFRKEGQNVTLSCEQNLNHDAMYWYRQDPGQGLRLIYYSQIVNDFQKGDIAEGYSVSREKKESFPLTVTSAQKNPTAFYLCASSPGQVAYEQYFGPGTRLTVT.